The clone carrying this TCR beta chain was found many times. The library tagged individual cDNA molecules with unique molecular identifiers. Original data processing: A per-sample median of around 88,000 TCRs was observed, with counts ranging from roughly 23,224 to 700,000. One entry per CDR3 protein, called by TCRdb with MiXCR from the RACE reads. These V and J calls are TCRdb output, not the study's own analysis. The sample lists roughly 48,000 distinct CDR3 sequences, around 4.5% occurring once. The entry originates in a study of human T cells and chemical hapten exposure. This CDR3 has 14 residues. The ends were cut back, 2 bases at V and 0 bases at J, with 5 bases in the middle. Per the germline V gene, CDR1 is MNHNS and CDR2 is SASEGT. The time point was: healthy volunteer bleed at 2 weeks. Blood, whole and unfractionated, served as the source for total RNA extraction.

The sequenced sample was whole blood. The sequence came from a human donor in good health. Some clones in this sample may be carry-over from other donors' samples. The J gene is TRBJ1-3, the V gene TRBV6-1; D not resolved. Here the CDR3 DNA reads TGTGCCAGCAGTGAAACAGTCTCTGGAAACACCATATATTTT. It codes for CASSETVSGNTIYF.